This T cell receptor beta chain came from a study of breast tumors, draining lymph nodes, adjacent tissues. Study-wide results and caveats: The lymph node origin of tumor T cells was framed as consistent with a hypothesis, not demonstrated. Tumor and nontumor repertoires were significantly more similar in luminal-like than in basal-like breast cancer. Most tumor T cells seemingly derive from lymph node, then expand in tumor. Tumor repertoires ranked between lymph nodes and nontumor tissue in diversity, with V and J gene preferences.

In this sample, this clonotype turned up a few times. Antigen specificity is unknown. The germline CDR1 and CDR2 sequences are GTSNPN and SVGIG (reference sequence). This CDR3 is 16 amino acids long. The ends lost 3 bases at V and 1 base at J; junction bases unmatched: 7. Axillary draining lymph nodes of breast cancer patients supplied the node samples. TCRdb re-called the multiplex PCR reads with MiXCR, one entry per CDR3 protein. This sample has approximately 200,000 distinct CDR3 sequences, with about 32% found just once. This sequence originates from a female donor with breast cancer. Some clones in this sample may be carry-over from other donors' samples. This sequence joins TRBV30 and TRBJ1-3; 9 positions match TRBD1. The sample taken for sequencing was axillary lymph node tissue. The CDR3: CAWRLVQGASGNTIYF. The DNA for the CDR3 is TGTGCCTGGAGGCTTGTACAGGGGGCTTCTGGAAACACCATATATTTT.